The clone carrying this TCR beta chain was recorded at least ten times. RNA transcripts provided the source from which TCR beta CDR3 regions were amplified. The HTBI primer set was used in a first-round RT-PCR of the TCR CDR3. One entry per CDR3 protein results from TCRdb running MiXCR on the multiplex PCR reads. The profile covers approximately 610,000 distinct CDR3 sequences, with around 15% appearing a single time and over 3.5% taken by the ten largest. The data were obtained in a study of T cells in Graves' hyperthyroidism and ophthalmopathy. Sequencing input: blood. The receptor was derived from a woman aged 35 to 49 with Graves' ophthalmopathy.

This chain's CDR3 is CSASLRGTYEQYF. DNA of the CDR3: TGCAGTGCTAGCTTGCGGGGGACCTACGAGCAGTACTTC. The V call is TRBV20-1, the J call TRBJ2-7; 7 bases agree with TRBD2. Germline-derived CDR1 and CDR2 are DFQATT and SNEGSKA (reference sequence). The CDR3 contains 13 residues. The trim removed 3 bases at V and 2 bases at J, leaving 4 bases unmatched.